What follows describes a single T cell receptor (beta chain). The protocol was immunoSEQ multiplex PCR, while the TCRdb copy is restricted to in-frame clones and leaves out a portion. Of 150,000 to 200,000 clones listed, 86% were seen once; the top ten hold more than 2%. J was trimmed by 7 bases and V by 5 bases; bases with no gene match: 12. Germline values: CDR1 SGHKS, CDR2 YYEKEE (reference sequence). The CDR3 totals 15 residues. The sample is drawn from a study of cytomegalovirus exposure and HLA in healthy donors. The sequence was collected from a woman under 30 in good health and CMV-seronegative. Material for sequencing was PBMCs. The rearrangement uses TRBV5-5 and TRBJ2-7, with 10 bases fitting TRBD1. The CDR3 DNA is TGTGCCAGCAGTCGGAAGCCGGGACAGGGGAGTGAGCAGTACTTC. It is translated as CASSRKPGQGSEQYF. Supplemented by reference TRBV5-5 and TRBJ2-7, the full variable domain reads DAGVTQSPTHLIKTRGQQVTLRCSPISGHKSVSWYQQVLGQGPQFIFQYYEKEERGRGNFPDRFSARQFPNYSSELNVNALLLGDSALYLCASSRKPGQGSEQYFGPGTRLTVT.